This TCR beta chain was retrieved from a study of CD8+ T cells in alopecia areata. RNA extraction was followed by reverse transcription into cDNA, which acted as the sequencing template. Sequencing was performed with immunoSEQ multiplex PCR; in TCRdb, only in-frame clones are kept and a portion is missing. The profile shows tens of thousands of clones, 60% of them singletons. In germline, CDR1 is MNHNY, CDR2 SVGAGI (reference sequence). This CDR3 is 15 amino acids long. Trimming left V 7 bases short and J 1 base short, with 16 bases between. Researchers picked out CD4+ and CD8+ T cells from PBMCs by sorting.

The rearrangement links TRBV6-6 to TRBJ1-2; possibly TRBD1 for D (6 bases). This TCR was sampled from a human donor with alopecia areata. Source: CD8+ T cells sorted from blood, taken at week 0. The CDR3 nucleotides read TGTGCCAGCAACGGCGGGGACAAATTTAACTATGGCTACACCTTC. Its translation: CASNGGDKFNYGYTF.